Listed below are T cell receptor beta chains from one sample, sequenced in a study of blood T cell repertoires in COVID-19. Profiling relied on immunoSEQ multiplex PCR, and the TCRdb table lists in-frame clones only, not all of them. The sample has tens of thousands of clones; just under 90% are singletons. Specimen: peripheral blood. The receptor set was obtained from an elderly man with active or convalescent COVID-19. The CDR3 runs from the conserved cysteine through the conserved F or W.

TRBJ2-4 | TRBV5-6 | 18 | CASSLAGTGLLAKNIQYF
TRBJ1-2 | TRBV7-8 | 14 | CASSLLQGGGGYTF
TRBJ2-5 | TRBV5-1 | 16 | CASSLAGGDGQETQYF
TRBJ2-7 | TRBV14 | 15 | CASSPRSSLSSEQYF
TRBJ1-6 | TRBV5-1 | 14 | CASSLDQGISPLHF
TRBJ1-2 | TRBV6-6 | 12 | CASSYGTGGYTF
TRBJ1-2 | TRBV30 | 12 | CAWSWDTYGYTF
TRBJ1-4 | TRBV4-2 | 15 | CASSQDRGPMKKLFF
TRBJ2-5 | TRBV6-6 | 18 | CASSQTPHSGRGRKTQYF
TRBJ1-5 | TRBV23-1 | 15 | CASGLRDRSNQPQHF
TRBJ2-1 | TRBV6-4 | 13 | CASISDRGDEQFF
TRBJ2-7 | TRBV19 | 14 | CASSVTEDSGEQYF
TRBJ1-3 | TRBV7-9 | 16 | CASSLETGDSGNTIYF
TRBJ1-1 | TRBV19 | 12 | CASSIADTEAFF
TRBJ2-5 | TRBV7-2 | 16 | CASSLGSPGGQETQYF
TRBJ1-1 | TRBV18 | 13 | CASSPGTETEAFF
TRBJ2-7 | TRBV7-9 | 15 | CASSLLTGGLREQYF
TRBJ2-1 | TRBV28 | 17 | CASSFLLGTSSYNEQFF
TRBJ1-5 | TRBV19 | 16 | CASSRTGRNSNQPQHF
TRBJ2-6 | TRBV19 | 14 | CASSKLSGANVLTF
TRBJ2-3 | TRBV21-1 | 14 | CASGGGAGTDTQYF
TRBJ1-6 | TRBV18 | 17 | CASSPELPSSYNSPLHF
TRBJ2-6 | TRBV10-3 | 17 | CAIGGDRRNSGANVLTF
TRBJ2-3 | TRBV28 | 15 | CASSFREGHQDTQYF
TRBJ2-1 | TRBV11-2 | 18 | CASSFPGSGGAYYNEQFF
TRBJ1-3 | TRBV19 | 22 | CASSIPPFWDRGSGISGNTIYF
TRBJ1-5 | TRBV6-4 | 13 | CASSLGDNQPQHF
TRBJ2-7 | TRBV12-3/TRBV12-4 | 13 | CASTPDRAHEQYF
TRBJ2-7 | TRBV25-1 | 14 | CASFLGQGGYEQYF
TRBJ1-1 | TRBV10-1 | 13 | CASSEGDISAAFF
TRBJ2-1 | TRBV23-1 | 16 | CASSQGNRVVLHEQFF
TRBJ1-1 | TRBV5-1 | 14 | CASSSSTATTEAFF
TRBJ2-1 | TRBV4-3 | 19 | CASSQDRLAGSRRYGEQFF
TRBJ1-1 | TRBV19 | 15 | CATRTGTGMRYEAFF
TRBJ2-1 | TRBV28 | 16 | CASSSPAGRLFNEQFF
TRBJ2-1 | TRBV5-1 | 14 | CASIPGQGYNEQFF
TRBJ2-3 | TRBV7-8 | 16 | CASSSHSGSSTDTQYF
TRBJ1-4 | TRBV18 | 15 | CASSPGMDSSEKLFF
TRBJ2-1 | TRBV6-5 | 15 | CASSALAGEYNEQFF
TRBJ2-5 | TRBV15 | 11 | CATSTRETQYF
TRBJ2-1 | TRBV4-3 | 16 | CASSPQAEAGYNEQFF
TRBJ2-3 | TRBV20-1 | 11 | CSAASRDTQYF
TRBJ1-4 | TRBV10-3 | 16 | CAISESWALNNEKLFF
TRBJ1-2 | TRBV19 | 15 | CASSAGTAHVYGYTF
TRBJ1-2 | TRBV5-6 | 13 | CASSYSANYGYTF
TRBJ1-2 | TRBV25-1 | 13 | CASPGTGDYGYTF
TRBJ2-1 | TRBV5-4 | 13 | CASKTGVYNEQFF
TRBJ1-1 | TRBV9 | 16 | CASRRSGDRGAPEAFF
TRBJ2-2 | TRBV3-1/TRBV3-2 | 22 | CASSFEGQGDNPSAGNTGELFF